The sequence of this TCR beta chain was determined in a study of OX40 agonist ivuxolimab in advanced cancers. Whole-study context: Ivuxolimab, which is an agonistic anti-OX40 (CD134) antibody, was administered to the patients. Every patient in dose escalation had hepatocellular carcinoma, melanoma, renal cell or head and neck cancer. Partial responses were observed in three patients, of whom one had hepatocellular carcinoma and two had cutaneous melanoma. Study conclusions and caveats: Individuals who were partial responders at 0.1-3.0 mg/kg had clonal expansion that ranked among the lowest.

Some clones are missing from TCRdb's copy, which holds only in-frame ones; the method was immunoSEQ multiplex PCR. Found here are some 86,000 clones, about 94% of them singletons; the top ten hold 8.5% to 10%. Trimming cost V 4 bases and J 3 bases, with 11 bases left between them. The CDR3 is made up of 13 amino acids. Germline V gene data show CDR1 as SGHDT and CDR2 as YYEEEE. On this clone: As yet, its antigen is unknown.

The origin of this receptor is an adult with an advanced solid tumor such as melanoma, head and neck, liver or kidney cancer. Sequenced here: CD4+ or CD8+ T cells sorted from blood, sampled in a trial of the OX40 agonist ivuxolimab. V and J are TRBV5-6 and TRBJ2-7; D gene unclear. CDR3 in DNA: TGTGCCAGCAGCCCTGCGACCTACTACGAGCAGTACTTC. Translation gives CASSPATYYEQYF.